This T cell receptor (beta chain) emerged from a study of T cell clonality in common variable immunodeficiency. The study, taken as a whole, reports: Fewer deletions and N-nucleotide insertions were reportedly seen in common variable immunodeficiency TCR beta sequences. TCRbeta clonality was increased in CVID versus healthy controls. Links between repertoire features and CVID complications were heterogeneity-limited.

The repertoire was sequenced with immunoSEQ multiplex PCR; TCRdb's copy has only in-frame clones and lacks some. The repertoire consists of roughly 30,000 clones, none detected only once. The CDR3 has 14 amino acids. Trimming removed 1 base from V and 4 bases from J, with 10 bases in between. In germline, CDR1 is SEHNR, CDR2 FQNEAQ (reference sequence). Most patients and controls had Caucasian heritage. This clone was detected ten times or more. Its antigen is still unknown. The CDR3 end lies 3 residues beyond the end of the read and is filled in from the germline J gene. This TCR was recovered from a person between 18 and 75 years old in good health. The chain is built from TRBV7-9 and TRBJ2-5, with D unresolved. Sample: peripheral blood mononuclear cells. The CDR3: CASSLEAGSETQYF. CDR3 bases read: TGTGCCAGCAGCTTAGAGGCAGGTTCAGAGACC. The entire variable domain, with the rest obtained from reference TRBV7-9 and TRBJ2-5, is as follows: DTGVSQNPRHKITKRGQNVTFRCDPISEHNRLYWYRQTLGQGPEFLTYFQNEAQLEKSRLLSDRFSAERPKGSFSTLEIQRTEQGDSAMYLCASSLEAGSETQYFGPGTRLLVL.